This paragraph covers one T cell receptor (beta chain) sequence. Its antigen is still unknown. There are no base qualities to consult, and no much larger clone falls within one base. Via the germline V gene, CDR1 is SNHLY and CDR2 FYNNEI. V sheds 8 bases and J sheds 1 base, leaving 23 bases between their ends. The CDR3 covers 17 residues, taking in both the cysteine and the phenylalanine. The entry retains the CDR3 DNA only, 51 bases that are in frame from base 1. The data belong to a study of blood T cell repertoires in COVID-19 (dated by TCRdb to 2020 to 2022). Study-level background: The collaborator samples originated in the United States, Italy and Spain and spanned the acute and convalescent phases of COVID-19. The prospective study material was composed of cDNA or gDNA derived from T cells, B-cell-depleted T cells, or PBMCs. Subjects who had been exposed to COVID-19, were actively infected with it, or had recovered from it provided the deeply sampled blood TCRbeta repertoires that made up the dataset. A freely available public database, intended as a resource for researchers studying the immune response to SARS-CoV-2, is where the repertoires were released. The samples were drawn from the first 160 participants of the ongoing ImmuneRACE study and from under 1,500 subjects provided by 6 global collaborators. Sample metadata almost always included a de-identified subject ID, COVID-19 status, age in years and sex. Where available, HLA class I and class II types were taken from metadata supplied by the sample provider and were not determined by assay-based typing. Paper-wide results and their limitations: Clinical and demographic metadata were provided uncurated, with the amount varying by source and participant.

Whole blood was collected in K2EDTA tubes by collaborating institutions according to the institutions' own protocols. Collaborator samples were shipped for TCRbeta analysis as frozen whole blood, isolated PBMCs, or DNA extracted from either sample type. TCRbeta CDR3 regions were amplified from genomic DNA by means of the immunoSEQ Assay, a bias-controlled multiplex PCR. As for the original processing: The number of nucleated cells in each sample was estimated from the amplification of reference gene primers within the assay. To quantify the absolute abundance of each unique TCRbeta CDR3 rearrangement, sequence reads were collapsed and filtered. For each sample, productive Simpson clonality was calculated as the square root of Simpson's diversity index over productive rearrangements. TCRdb mirrors the immuneACCESS table, restricted to in-frame sequences. Some clones are absent from its copies; in checked studies, under half trace to an unresolved V gene, and the reason for the others is unknown. The V and J calls and clone size were taken over from that table, and D and trimming were inferred from the DNA. In all, the sample holds more than 300,000 clones, and around 88% of those were seen once. Clones ranked in the top ten supply approximately 1.2% of the sample.

The receptor was derived from a woman in her forties or fifties with acute or convalescent COVID-19. The sequenced sample consisted of peripheral blood. The V and J segments used are TRBV2 and TRBJ1-1; perhaps TRBD1 is the D gene, with 6 bases matching. The DNA sequence follows: TGTGCCAGCCACCTAGGGGGAGGGGACCCTGGGAACACTGAAGCTTTCTTT. Its product reads: CASHLGGGDPGNTEAFF. Here the CDR3 is joined to the reference TRBV2 and TRBJ1-1 genes, and the full variable domain is: EPEVTQTPSHQVTQMGQEVILRCVPISNHLYFYWYRQILGQKVEFLVSFYNNEISEKSEIFDDQFSVERPDGSNFTLKIRSTKLEDSAMYFCASHLGGGDPGNTEAFFGQGTRLTVV.